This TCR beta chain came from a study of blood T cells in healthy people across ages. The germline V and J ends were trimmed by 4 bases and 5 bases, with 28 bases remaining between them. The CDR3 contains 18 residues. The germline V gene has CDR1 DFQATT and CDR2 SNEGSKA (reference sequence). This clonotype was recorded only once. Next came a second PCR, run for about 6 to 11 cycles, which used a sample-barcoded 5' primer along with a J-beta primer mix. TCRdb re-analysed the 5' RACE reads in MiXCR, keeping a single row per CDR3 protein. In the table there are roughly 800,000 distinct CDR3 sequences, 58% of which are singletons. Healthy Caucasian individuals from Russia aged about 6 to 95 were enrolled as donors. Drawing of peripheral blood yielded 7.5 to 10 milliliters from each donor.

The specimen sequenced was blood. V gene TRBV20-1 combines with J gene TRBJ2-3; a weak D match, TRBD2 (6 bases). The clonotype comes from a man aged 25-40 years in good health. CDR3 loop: CSATPLEALRGGRDTQYF. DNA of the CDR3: TGCAGTGCTACCCCCTTAGAAGCCCTTCGCGGAGGGAGAGATACGCAGTATTTT.